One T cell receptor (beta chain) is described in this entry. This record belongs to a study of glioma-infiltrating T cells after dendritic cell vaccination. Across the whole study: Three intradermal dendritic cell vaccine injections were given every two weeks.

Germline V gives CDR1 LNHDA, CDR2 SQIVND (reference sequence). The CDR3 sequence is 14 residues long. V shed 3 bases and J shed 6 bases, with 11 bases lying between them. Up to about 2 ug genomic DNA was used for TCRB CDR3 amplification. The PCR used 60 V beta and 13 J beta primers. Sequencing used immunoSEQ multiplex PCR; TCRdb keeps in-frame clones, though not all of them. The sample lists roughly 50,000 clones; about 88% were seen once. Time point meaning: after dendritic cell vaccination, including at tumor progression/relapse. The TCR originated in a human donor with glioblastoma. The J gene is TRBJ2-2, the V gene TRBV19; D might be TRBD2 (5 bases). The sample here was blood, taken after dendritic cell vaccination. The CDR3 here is CASSMAGPPGELFF. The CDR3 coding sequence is TGTGCCAGTAGTATGGCGGGTCCACCCGGGGAGCTGTTTTTT.